Following are 10 T cell receptor beta chains from one sample sequenced in a study of shared clonotypes between healthy human individuals. Sequencing used immunoSEQ multiplex PCR; TCRdb keeps in-frame clones, though not all of them. The sample consists of about 2,500,000 clones, 90% to 95% of them appearing once. The sample taken for sequencing was naive CD4+ T cells sorted from blood. Subset: CD45RA+ positively selected. These receptors all stem from a man aged 18-30 years in good health.

In its sample, this clone was seen a few times. This chain joins TRBV30 and TRBJ1-5; D call uncertain. The CDR3 totals 13 residues. V lost 0 bases and J lost 7, with 10 bases in between. Germline V lookup: CDR1 GTSNPN, CDR2 SVGIG (reference sequence). CDR3 in DNA: TGTGCCTGGAGTGTAGCAGCAAGACAGCCCCAGCATTTT. This codes for CAWSVAARQPQHF.

The chain is built from TRBV7-9 and TRBJ2-2; 8 bases agree with TRBD2. Germline V lookup: CDR1 SEHNR, CDR2 FQNEAQ (reference sequence). This CDR3 has 16 residues. The V segment lost 0 bases and the J segment 6 bases; nucleotides outside the gene matches: 6. The CDR3: CASSLARSGGPGELFF. As DNA, the CDR3 is TGTGCCAGCAGCTTAGCGCGGAGCGGGGGACCCGGGGAGCTGTTTTTT.

The V and J genes are TRBV6-5 and TRBJ2-5; D is undetermined. With 5 bases removed from V and 0 bases from J, the gap between germline ends came to 4 bases. This CDR3 has 12 amino acids. Germline assignment: CDR1 MNHEY and CDR2 SVGAGI. The CDR3 bases are TGTGCCAGCAGTAGAAACCAAGAGACCCAGTACTTC. Translation gives CASSRNQETQYF.

The chain combines TRBV10-3 with TRBJ1-5; no reliable D call. The germline V gene has CDR1 ENHRY and CDR2 SYGVKD. The CDR3 has 13 amino acids. With 11 bases removed from V and 0 bases from J, the gap between germline ends came to 11 bases. The CDR3 reads CASQSYSNQPQHF. CDR3 coding DNA: TGTGCCTCCCAATCATATAGCAATCAGCCCCAGCATTTT.

This clone turned up a few times. This rearrangement joins TRBV4-3 to TRBJ1-2; D is perhaps TRBD1 (5 bases). The CDR3 contains 17 residues. Trimming pared 0 bases from V and 4 bases from J, leaving 18 bases between. Germline-derived CDR1 and CDR2 are LGHNA and YSLEER. CDR3 in amino acids: CASSQDQPMGQGYGYTF. The CDR3 DNA is TGCGCCAGCAGCCAAGATCAGCCCATGGGGCAGGGCTATGGCTACACCTTC.

The V and J genes are TRBV10-1 and TRBJ2-1; TRBD2 matches 7 bases. The CDR3 length is 15 residues. V lost 3 bases to trimming and J lost 7 bases; unmatched junction nucleotides: 9. Germline values: CDR1 WNHNN, CDR2 SYGVQD (reference sequence). The CDR3: CASSELATLTNEQFF. In nucleotides, the CDR3 is TGCGCCAGCAGTGAACTAGCGACCCTGACAAATGAGCAGTTCTTC.

This rearrangement joins TRBV7-2 to TRBJ2-7; 8 nucleotides match TRBD2. The CDR3 is made up of 15 amino acids. After removal of 2 bases from V and 5 bases from J, the junction contained 8 bases not matched to a gene. Per germline, CDR1 SGHTA and CDR2 FQGNSA. DNA for the CDR3: TGTGCCAGCAGCTTATCCGGCGGGAGGTTCAACGAGCAGTACTTC. It encodes CASSLSGGRFNEQYF. The variable domain in full, completed from reference TRBV7-2 and TRBJ2-7, reads GAGVSQSPSNKVTEKGKDVELRCDPISGHTALYWYRQSLGQGLEFLIYFQGNSAPDKSGLPSDRFSAERTGGSVSTLTIQRTQQEDSAVYLCASSLSGGRFNEQYFGPGTRLTVT.

The chain uses TRBV23-1 and TRBJ1-4; 10 bases map to TRBD1. TRBV23-1 is identified as an open reading frame with a role that is uncertain. The CDR3 runs to 16 residues. V lost 3 bases to trimming and J lost 8 bases; unmatched junction nucleotides: 9. The CDR3 bases are TGCGCCAGCAGTCAGGGAGGACAGGGGGAGAACGAAAAACTGTTTTTT. Translating gives CASSQGGQGENEKLFF.

This clone was recorded once. This chain uses TRBV20-1 with TRBJ2-7; D is undetermined. This CDR3 comprises 11 residues. The germline V and J ends were trimmed by 3 bases and 5 bases, with 8 bases remaining between them. The germline CDR1 and CDR2 sequences are DFQATT and SNEGSKA (reference sequence). This CDR3 is CSARILNEQYF. The CDR3 nucleotides are TGCAGTGCTAGGATCTTAAACGAGCAGTACTTC.

The chain has TRBV13 and TRBJ2-7; D not resolved. The CDR3 consists of 15 residues. Trimming removed 0 bases at V and 0 bases at J, with 9 bases between. Germline V lookup: CDR1 PRHDT, CDR2 FYEKMQ (reference sequence). The CDR3 coding sequence is TGTGCCAGCAGCTTAGGGAAATCCAGCTCCTACGAGCAGTACTTC. It codes for CASSLGKSSSYEQYF.